This T cell receptor beta chain was obtained from a study of blood T cell repertoires in COVID-19. The repertoire was sequenced with immunoSEQ multiplex PCR; TCRdb's copy has only in-frame clones and lacks some. The table includes 300,000 to 350,000 clones, around nine tenths detected once. Germline V gene sequence: CDR1 MNHEY, CDR2 SVGAGI. The CDR3 extends over 15 amino acids. After removal of 0 bases from V and 2 bases from J, the junction contained 2 bases not matched to a gene. Comment on this clone: At the DNA level, this CDR3 is encoded by other sequences in the same sample as well.

Material: PBMCs or T cells enriched from blood (not recorded which). The clonotype originates from a woman aged 25 to 45 who had been exposed to COVID-19. V and J are TRBV6-5 and TRBJ2-7; 9 bases line up with TRBD2. The CDR3 is CASSYSAGGPYEQYF. The CDR3 DNA sequence: TGTGCCAGCAGTTACTCAGCGGGAGGTCCCTACGAGCAGTACTTC.